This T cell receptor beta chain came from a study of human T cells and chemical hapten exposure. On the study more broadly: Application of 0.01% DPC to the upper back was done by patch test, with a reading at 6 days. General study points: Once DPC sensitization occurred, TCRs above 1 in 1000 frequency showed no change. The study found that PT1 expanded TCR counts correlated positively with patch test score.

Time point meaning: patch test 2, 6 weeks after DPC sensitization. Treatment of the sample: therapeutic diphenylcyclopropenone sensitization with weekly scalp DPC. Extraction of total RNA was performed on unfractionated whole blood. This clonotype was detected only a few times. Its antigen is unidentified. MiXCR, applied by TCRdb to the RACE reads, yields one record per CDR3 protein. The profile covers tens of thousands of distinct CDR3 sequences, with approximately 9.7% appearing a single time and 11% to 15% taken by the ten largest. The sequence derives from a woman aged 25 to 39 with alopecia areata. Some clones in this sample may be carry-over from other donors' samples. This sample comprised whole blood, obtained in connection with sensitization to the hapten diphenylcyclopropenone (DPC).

This chain's CDR3 is CAIRAGGPAYEQYF. CDR3 in DNA: TGTGCCATCAGAGCGGGGGGGCCCGCCTACGAGCAGTACTTC. This sequence joins TRBV10-3 and TRBJ2-7, with 10 bases lining up with TRBD2. The J segment lost 2 bases and the V segment lost 6 bases, leaving 4 bases of the junction unmatched. CDR1 and CDR2 from the germline V gene are ENHRY and SYGVKD. This CDR3 is 14 amino acids long.